Presented here are 14 T cell receptor beta chains from one specimen sequenced in a study of low-dose radiotherapy and immunotherapy resistance in tumors. TRAV- and TRBV-specific primers primed first-strand cDNA, covering alpha and beta chains. TCR amplification involved approximately 20 PCR cycles with a constant-region primer and V-primer adapter. From the reads, TCRdb called clonotypes with MiXCR, one entry per CDR3 protein. The sample has 35,000 to 50,000 distinct CDR3 sequences, about 28% seen once; the top ten hold 3.7%. Specified time point: before trial treatment. The sequencing here drew on PBMCs, taken before treatment. The receptors derive from a male donor with gallbladder cancer.

The chain employs TRBV19 and TRBJ2-3; weak D call: TRBD2 (6 bases). With 6 bases removed from V and 2 bases from J, the gap between germline ends came to 27 bases. Germline loops: CDR1 LNHDA, CDR2 SQIVND (reference sequence). The CDR3 runs to 19 residues. This CDR3 reads CASSRRAGGTPKATDTQYF. The CDR3 DNA reads TGTGCCAGTAGCCGACGCGCTGGGGGGACCCCAAAAGCCACAGATACGCAGTATTTT.

The chain combines TRBV5-1 with TRBJ2-7; 8 bases line up with TRBD2. In germline, CDR1 is SGHRS, CDR2 YFSETQ. Trimming cost V 6 bases and J 2 bases; bases outside gene matches: 7. CDR3 length equals 14 residues. The CDR3 loop is CASNDAGGPYEQYF. DNA for the CDR3: TGCGCCAGCAACGATGCGGGGGGCCCCTACGAGCAGTACTTC.

The chain employs TRBV2 and TRBJ2-7, with 8 bases lining up with TRBD1. Germline loops: CDR1 SNHLY, CDR2 FYNNEI. The J segment lost 3 bases and the V segment lost 5 bases, leaving 12 bases of the junction unmatched. The CDR3 is 16 amino acids. CDR3 nucleotides: TGTGCCAGCAGTTTCACAGGGGGAGGAGTACTCTACGAGCAGTACTTC. Protein: CASSFTGGGVLYEQYF. Full variable domain (remainder filled in from reference TRBV2 and TRBJ2-7): EPEVTQTPSHQVTQMGQEVILRCVPISNHLYFYWYRQILGQKVEFLVSFYNNEISEKSEIFDDQFSVERPDGSNFTLKIRSTKLEDSAMYFCASSFTGGGVLYEQYFGPGTRLTVT.

V usage is TRBV27 and J usage is TRBJ1-5, with D maybe TRBD1 (6 bases). The CDR3 consists of 14 residues. Germline V gives CDR1 MNHEY, CDR2 SMNVEV (reference sequence). The V gene lost 5 bases and the J gene lost 11 bases, with 19 bases spanning the gap. CDR3 sequence reads: CASSPLGGLSAQHF. In nucleotides, the CDR3 is TGTGCCAGCAGTCCTCTAGGGGGGCTGTCGGCCCAGCATTTT.

Many counts were recorded for this clonotype. The gene calls are TRBV5-1 and TRBJ2-1; no clear D. Trimming removed 5 bases from V and 0 bases from J, with 6 bases in between. The germline CDR1 and CDR2 sequences are SGHRS and YFSETQ. The CDR3 contains 13 residues. The CDR3 sequence is CASSRSSYNEQFF. In DNA, the CDR3 is TGCGCCAGCAGTCGCAGCTCCTACAATGAGCAGTTCTTC.

By share of the sample, this clonotype is medium-sized. V and J are TRBV5-1 and TRBJ2-2; either TRBD1 or TRBD2 may supply D (6 bases each). The CDR3 length is 16 residues. Germline V lookup: CDR1 SGHRS, CDR2 YFSETQ. The V gene lost 4 bases and the J gene lost 0 bases, with 13 bases spanning the gap. This CDR3 is CASSQNGGANTGELFF. CDR3 DNA: TGCGCCAGCAGCCAAAACGGGGGCGCGAACACCGGGGAGCTGTTTTTT. Filled out from reference TRBV5-1 and TRBJ2-2, the complete variable domain reads KAGVTQTPRYLIKTRGQQVTLSCSPISGHRSVSWYQQTPGQGLQFLFEYFSETQRNKGNFPGRFSGRQFSNSRSEMNVSTLELGDSALYLCASSQNGGANTGELFFGEGSRLTVL.

This clonotype occurred many times. The genes are TRBV19 and TRBJ1-1; 9 bases are shared with TRBD1. V was pared by 4 bases and J by 0 bases, with 9 bases of the junction left unmatched. Germline assignment: CDR1 LNHDA and CDR2 SQIVND (reference sequence). The CDR3 is made up of 17 amino acids. CDR3 bases: TGTGCCAGTAGTACAGACCATGACAGGGGGATGAACACTGAAGCTTTCTTT. This sequence encodes CASSTDHDRGMNTEAFF.

The CDR3 coding sequence is TGTGCCAGCAGTTACAACGGCGTGGGCAACTCCTACGAGCAGTACTTC. Protein: CASSYNGVGNSYEQYF. The chain employs TRBV6-6 and TRBJ2-7; D unclear. The germline V and J ends were trimmed by 2 bases and 0 bases, with 14 bases remaining between them. The CDR3 loop spans 16 amino acids. Germline V lookup: CDR1 MNHNY, CDR2 SVGAGI (reference sequence).

The sample holds many counts of this clonotype. The chain carries TRBV6-1 and TRBJ2-1; 8 bases agree with TRBD2. The length of the CDR3 is 15 residues. Germline V gene lookup returns CDR1 MNHNS and CDR2 SASEGT. V trimming: 4 bases; J trimming: 6 bases; junction bases outside the gene matches: 8. CDR3 sequence reads: CASSGRGDMVNEQFF. CDR3 nucleotides: TGTGCCAGCAGTGGGCGGGGGGATATGGTCAATGAGCAGTTCTTC.

In the case of this clonotype: This likely reflects a read error, since a far larger clone is one base away. The chain joins TRBV13 to TRBJ2-2; TRBD1 agrees at 10 bases. The CDR3 extends over 15 amino acids. In germline, CDR1 is PRHDT, CDR2 FYEKMQ (reference sequence). The DNA of the CDR3 is TGTGCCAGCAGCATTGGACAGGGGGGCACCGGGCAGCTGTTTTTT. Encoded protein: CASSIGQGGTGQLFF.

This clonotype has a count of ten or more. The chain has TRBV11-2 and TRBJ2-5; the D is unclear. CDR1 SGHAT and CDR2 FQNNGV come from the germline V gene. Trimming stripped 1 base from V and 1 base from J, with 10 bases between. The CDR3 covers 15 residues. The CDR3 protein is CASSLALGFQETQYF. CDR3 nucleotides: TGTGCCAGCAGCTTAGCCCTAGGGTTCCAAGAGACCCAGTACTTC.

This clonotype occurred many times. V usage is TRBV28 and J usage is TRBJ2-7; 7 bases are shared with TRBD1. Germline V gene lookup returns CDR1 MDHEN and CDR2 SYDVKM. J lost 6 bases, V lost 2 bases, and 7 bases had no gene match. The CDR3 loop spans 14 amino acids. CDR3 sequence (DNA): TGTGCCAGCAGTTTAGTTAGGGGGCGCGGCGAGCAGTACTTC. Translation: CASSLVRGRGEQYF.

This clonotype showed up many times. The chain joins TRBV7-9 to TRBJ2-3, with D perhaps TRBD2 (5 bases). V lost 5 bases and J 4 bases, leaving 16 bases between the germline ends. The germline CDR1 and CDR2 sequences are SEHNR and FQNEAQ (reference sequence). The CDR3 is made up of 15 amino acids. CDR3 coding DNA: TGTGCCAGCAGCGTCTCTAGCAGGCGCGCAGATACGCAGTATTTT. It specifies CASSVSSRRADTQYF.

The CDR3 here is CASSWARGGVQETQYF. The CDR3 DNA sequence: TGTGCCAGCAGCTGGGCACGGGGCGGGGTTCAAGAGACCCAGTACTTC. The chain is built from TRBV7-8 and TRBJ2-5; a weak D match, TRBD2 (6 bases). The V end lost 4 bases, the J end lost 2 bases, and 17 bases lay between the germline ends. The germline CDR1 and CDR2 sequences are SGHVS and FQNEAQ. The CDR3 has 16 residues.